This TCR beta chain was sequenced for a study of T-cell reconstitution after alpha-beta-depleted transplantation in children. Findings and caveats of the study: At day 60, the high TCRbeta diversity found in some patients originated from recipient T cells and thymic progenitors that had survived. T cells produced anew were the main source of T-cell counts and diversity one year after transplant. Reports say that about two months after transplant, the alpha-beta T cells came out of several hundred graft clones that had expanded.

Trimming removed 5 bases from V and 9 bases from J, with 13 bases in between. This CDR3 is built from 12 residues. CDR1 is SNHLY and CDR2 is FYNNEI in the germline V gene. Preparation of the TCRbeta library used unique molecular identifiers. TCRdb redid the calling of the PCR reads with MiXCR, one entry per CDR3 protein. The table lists 200,000 to 250,000 distinct CDR3 sequences, roughly a quarter of them singletons, with 4% to 5.5% in the top ten. Points on this clonotype: Its antigen remains unknown.

This clonotype originated in a female patient between 2 and 15 years old who had a stem cell transplant for congenital amegakaryocytic thrombocytopenia, so the T cells may come from the graft donor. The V gene is TRBV2, the J gene TRBJ2-5, with D unresolved. This material consisted of PBMCs, mostly from graft donor cells, taken 360 days after TCRalphabeta/CD19-depleted stem cell transplant. DNA of the CDR3: TGTGCCAGCAGTCGACCTGGACCTTCCCAGTACTTC. Encoded protein: CASSRPGPSQYF.